This T cell receptor beta chain is from a study of T cells in localized non-small cell lung cancer. Whole-study findings and limits: Tumor trailed uninvolved adjacent lung in T cell clonality, which peaked there. Turning up in adjacent lung were a median about 61 of the top 100 tumor clones.

Method: immunoSEQ multiplex PCR; TCRdb's copy keeps in-frame clones and lacks some. The sample has about 1,300 clones, 22% seen once. This clone was seen a handful of times. Antigen specificity is unknown. CDR1 is SGHNT and CDR2 is YENEEA in the germline V gene. Trimming stripped 3 bases from V and 4 bases from J, with 15 bases between. The CDR3 contains 15 residues. The source of this sequence is a male donor aged 60 or over with stage III squamous cell lung carcinoma. This chain joins TRBV11-3 and TRBJ1-2; D uncertain. Material: normal lung tissue next to the tumor, obtained before any cancer treatment. CDR3 nucleotides: TGTGCCAGCAGCTTGGAGCCGGGATCAGGCTATGGCTACACCTTC. Translated: CASSLEPGSGYGYTF.